This TCR beta chain was profiled in a study of blood T cell repertoires in COVID-19. Residents of over 20 US areas, aged roughly 18 to 90 years, made up the participants. Grouping used clinical history reported by participants in a survey and questionnaire. Donors in Cohort 3 who had recovered were those with two negative PCRs, healthcare professional clearance, or resolution of their symptoms. Authors' processing steps: Estimated nucleated cell counts came from reference gene primer amplification. Here immunoSEQ multiplex PCR was the method, and the copy in TCRdb shows in-frame clones only, minus some. V and J calls and clone size are those listed in that table; D and trimming were worked out from the DNA. The sample lists about 220,000 clones, about four fifths occurring once. There are a few counts of this clone. This CDR3 is built from 15 residues. CDR1 is SGHNT and CDR2 is YYREEE in the germline V gene (reference sequence). Trimming cost V 4 bases and J 2 bases, with 15 bases left between them.

Source material: PBMCs or T cells enriched from blood (not recorded which). The J gene is TRBJ1-2, the V gene TRBV5-4; no clear D. This TCR was sampled from a woman between 55 and 75 years old who had recovered from COVID-19. Written as DNA, the CDR3 is TGTGCCAGCAGCCCGAACGTGGGCTCCAACTATGGCTACACCTTC. Protein sequence: CASSPNVGSNYGYTF.